What follows describes a single TCR beta chain. Its antigen is unidentified. Repertoires were generated with immunoSEQ multiplex PCR, while TCRdb's copy carries only in-frame clones and drops some. The data show around 70,000 clones, with around 74% seen just once and 20% to 30% held by the top ten. This entry is derived from a study of T cell responses to AZD1222 COVID-19 vaccine. Study conclusions and caveats: Along spike, vaccine-associated CD4 TCRs were found throughout, with dominance at 160-218 and 743-854. The peak T cell response came first, and repertoires were sampled only after it. The breadth and depth of Spike-specific TCRs increased once two AZD1222 doses had been given.

The CDR3 is 15 amino acids. Trimming pared 0 bases from V and 2 bases from J, leaving 11 bases between. Germline V gene data show CDR1 as MGHRA and CDR2 as YSYEKL. The receptor was derived from an adult in good health. The material was peripheral blood, obtained on day 0 of MenACWY control vaccination. The rearrangement uses TRBV4-1 and TRBJ2-7, with TRBD1 as a possible D gene (5 bases). CDR3 amino acids: CASSQDRGGTYEQYF. The CDR3 nucleotides read TGCGCCAGCAGCCAAGATAGGGGCGGAACCTACGAGCAGTACTTC.